One sample yielded the 14 T cell receptor beta chains listed below, sequenced in a study of identical twins. TCRdb re-analysed the 5' RACE reads in MiXCR, keeping a single row per CDR3 protein. The repertoire includes over 200,000 distinct CDR3 sequences, around 10% of them detected once, and 4% to 6% sits in the top ten. The sequencing input was memory (CD45RO+) T cells sorted from blood. These receptors were obtained from a woman aged 18 to 35 in good health.

This clonotype was detected only a few times. The rearrangement joins TRBV5-1 to TRBJ2-2; no reliable D call. V shed 1 base and J shed 1 base, with 11 bases lying between them. The germline V gene has CDR1 SGHRS and CDR2 YFSETQ. The CDR3 covers 16 residues. The CDR3 region has the DNA TGCGCCAGCAGCTTGAAAGCAGTGGGGAACACCGGGGAGCTGTTTTTT. This sequence encodes CASSLKAVGNTGELFF.

In its sample, this clonotype was seen many times. The chain joins TRBV7-2 to TRBJ2-3, with 10 bases identical to TRBD1. The CDR3 loop spans 14 amino acids. Trimming removed 4 bases from V and 3 bases from J; junction bases left unmatched: 1. Germline-derived CDR1 and CDR2 are SGHTA and FQGNSA. The CDR3 loop reads CASSWDRGTDTQYF. The CDR3 DNA reads as TGTGCCAGCAGCTGGGACAGGGGAACAGATACGCAGTATTTT.

The table lists this clonotype with a few counts. J is TRBJ2-3 and V is TRBV5-1; D not resolved. The germline V gene has CDR1 SGHRS and CDR2 YFSETQ. The CDR3 is 15 residues long. Trimming stripped 5 bases from V and 0 bases from J, with 13 bases between. The CDR3 is CASRGDPISTDTQYF. DNA for the CDR3: TGCGCCAGCAGAGGAGACCCGATAAGCACAGATACGCAGTATTTT.

The chain is built from TRBV20-1 and TRBJ2-3, with a possible D match to TRBD2 (6 bases). V shed 0 bases and J shed 14 bases, with 21 bases lying between them. The CDR3 is 14 amino acids. Germline V CDR1 and CDR2: DFQATT, SNEGSKA (reference sequence). The CDR3: CSARDREWDLGRYF. CDR3 in DNA: TGCAGTGCTAGAGATCGGGAGTGGGACCTGGGTCGGTATTTT.

This clonotype was counted between two and nine times. This may stem from a read error, because a much larger clone lies one nucleotide away. The V and J genes are TRBV7-2 and TRBJ2-5, with TRBD1 identical over 7 bases. The CDR3 covers 13 residues. After removal of 1 base from V and 4 bases from J, the junction contained 0 bases not matched to a gene. Germline V gene lookup returns CDR1 SGHTA and CDR2 FQGNSA. This CDR3 is CASSLGDRETQYF. The CDR3 DNA reads TGTGCCAGCAGCTTAGGGGACAGAGAGACCCAGTACTTC.

This clonotype was seen repeatedly, ten times or more. The chain has TRBV10-3 and TRBJ2-7, with 9 bases aligning to TRBD1. V dropped 10 bases and J dropped 3; count of bases not matched to a gene: 10. The CDR3 runs 14 residues. Germline assignment: CDR1 ENHRY and CDR2 SYGVKD. The CDR3 bases are TGTGCCACCATATCGGGACAGGGTTTCTACGAGCAGTACTTC. This translates into CATISGQGFYEQYF.

The chain is built from TRBV7-3 and TRBJ2-1; D is perhaps TRBD1 (5 bases). Germline V gene sequence: CDR1 SGHTA, CDR2 FQGTGA. The CDR3 has 14 amino acids. With 1 base removed from V and 3 bases from J, the gap between germline ends came to 7 bases. This CDR3 reads CASSLRGVYNEQFF. The DNA for the CDR3 is TGTGCCAGCAGCTTAAGGGGCGTCTACAATGAGCAGTTCTTC.

This clonotype came up many times. The chain joins TRBV7-2 to TRBJ2-5, with TRBD1 matching over 9 bases. Germline V gene data show CDR1 as SGHTA and CDR2 as FQGNSA. The CDR3 runs 13 residues. J lost 3 bases, V lost 9 bases, and 5 bases had no gene match. This CDR3 is CASRRTGEETQYF. The DNA of the CDR3 is TGTGCCAGTCGAAGGACAGGGGAAGAGACCCAGTACTTC.

This clonotype turned up a few times. The chain links TRBV19 to TRBJ1-5, with 9 bases fitting TRBD1. Germline V lookup: CDR1 LNHDA, CDR2 SQIVND (reference sequence). The CDR3 runs to 15 residues. J was trimmed by 2 bases and V by 9 bases; bases with no gene match: 8. The CDR3 sequence is CASADRGSGNQPQHF. CDR3 coding DNA: TGTGCCAGCGCGGACAGGGGAAGCGGCAATCAGCCCCAGCATTTT.

This clonotype occurred a few times. The rearrangement uses TRBV5-1 and TRBJ2-7; 8 bases are shared with TRBD1. Germline V gene lookup returns CDR1 SGHRS and CDR2 YFSETQ. This CDR3 is 16 amino acids long. The V segment lost 5 bases and the J segment 1 base; nucleotides outside the gene matches: 11. CDR3 DNA sequence: TGCGCCAGCAGTTCCATCCCGGGACAGGTTTCCTACGAGCAGTACTTC. The encoded protein is CASSSIPGQVSYEQYF.

The table lists this clonotype with a few counts. The chain combines TRBV7-2 with TRBJ2-3; no reliable D call. Germline-derived CDR1 and CDR2 are SGHTA and FQGNSA. Trimming took 2 bases from V and 7 from J, leaving 7 bases between them. CDR3 size: 12 residues. The DNA for the CDR3 is TGTGCCAGCAGCTTAATGTCCTATACGCAGTATTTT. As protein: CASSLMSYTQYF.

This clonotype has ten or more counts. The V and J genes are TRBV5-6 and TRBJ2-7, with 12 bases lining up with TRBD2. The germline V gene has CDR1 SGHDT and CDR2 YYEEEE. This CDR3 region has 15 residues. The J segment lost 2 bases and the V segment lost 0 bases, leaving 0 bases of the junction unmatched. CDR3 coding DNA: TGTGCCAGCAGCTTGGGGACTAGCGGGACCTACGAGCAGTACTTC. Its protein is CASSLGTSGTYEQYF.

This clonotype came up once. This chain links TRBV5-6 with TRBJ1-2; D is uncertain. Trimming pared 7 bases from V and 4 bases from J, leaving 14 bases between. The CDR3 sequence is 13 residues long. CDR1 and CDR2 from the germline V gene are SGHDT and YYEEEE. This CDR3 is CASGRKRAYGYTF. The CDR3 region has the DNA TGTGCCAGCGGCAGAAAACGTGCCTATGGCTACACCTTC.

This clonotype appeared a few times. This rearrangement joins TRBV20-1 to TRBJ2-3; no firm D call. In germline, CDR1 is DFQATT, CDR2 SNEGSKA (reference sequence). The CDR3 loop spans 11 amino acids. The V and J ends lost 0 bases and 7 bases respectively, with 5 bases between them. The CDR3 sequence: CSARESNTQYF. The CDR3 coding sequence is TGCAGTGCTAGAGAAAGCAATACGCAGTATTTT.